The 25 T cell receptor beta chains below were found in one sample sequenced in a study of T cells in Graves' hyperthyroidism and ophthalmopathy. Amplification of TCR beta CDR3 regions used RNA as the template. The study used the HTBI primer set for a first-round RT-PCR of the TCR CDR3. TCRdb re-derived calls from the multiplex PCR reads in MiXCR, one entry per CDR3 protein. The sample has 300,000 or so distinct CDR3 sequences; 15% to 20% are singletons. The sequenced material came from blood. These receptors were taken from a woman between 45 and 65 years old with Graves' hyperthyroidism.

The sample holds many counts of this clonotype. CDR3 nucleotide sequence: TGTGCCAGCGGACGGACCTACGAGCAGTACTTC. Translated: CASGRTYEQYF. This chain connects TRBV12-3 or TRBV12-4 to TRBJ2-7; D gene unclear. V lost 8 bases and J 2 bases, leaving 7 bases between the germline ends. This CDR3 spans 11 amino acids.

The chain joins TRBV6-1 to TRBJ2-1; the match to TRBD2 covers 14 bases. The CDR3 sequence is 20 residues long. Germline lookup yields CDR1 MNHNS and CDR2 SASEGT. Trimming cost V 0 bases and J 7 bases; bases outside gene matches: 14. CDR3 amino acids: CASSEAFGLAGGGRENEQFF. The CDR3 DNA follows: TGTGCCAGCAGTGAAGCTTTTGGACTAGCGGGGGGCGGGAGGGAAAATGAGCAGTTCTTC.

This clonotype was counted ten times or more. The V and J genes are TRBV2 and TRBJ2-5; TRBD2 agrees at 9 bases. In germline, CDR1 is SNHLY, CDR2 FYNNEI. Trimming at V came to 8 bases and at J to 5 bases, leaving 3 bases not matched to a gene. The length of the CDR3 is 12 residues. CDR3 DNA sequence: TGTGCCAGCCTAGCGGGGCCGGAGACCCAGTACTTC. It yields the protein CASLAGPETQYF.

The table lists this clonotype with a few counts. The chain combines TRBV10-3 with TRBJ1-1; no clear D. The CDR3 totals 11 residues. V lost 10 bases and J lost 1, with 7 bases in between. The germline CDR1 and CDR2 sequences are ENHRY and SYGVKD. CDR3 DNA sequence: TGTGCCAGCGTACAGAACACTGAAGCTTTCTTT. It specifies CASVQNTEAFF.

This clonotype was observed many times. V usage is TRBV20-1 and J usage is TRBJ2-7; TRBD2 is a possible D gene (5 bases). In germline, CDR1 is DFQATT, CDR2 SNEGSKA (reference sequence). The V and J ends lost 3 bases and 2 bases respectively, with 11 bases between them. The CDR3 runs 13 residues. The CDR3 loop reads CSASKAEPYEQYV. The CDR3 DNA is TGCAGTGCTAGTAAAGCGGAGCCCTACGAGCAGTACGTC.

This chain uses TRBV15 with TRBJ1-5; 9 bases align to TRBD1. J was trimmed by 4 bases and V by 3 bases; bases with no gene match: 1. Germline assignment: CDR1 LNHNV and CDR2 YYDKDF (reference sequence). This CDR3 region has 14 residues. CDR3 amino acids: CATSRGQGNQPQHF. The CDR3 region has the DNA TGTGCCACCAGCAGGGGACAGGGAAATCAGCCCCAGCATTTT.

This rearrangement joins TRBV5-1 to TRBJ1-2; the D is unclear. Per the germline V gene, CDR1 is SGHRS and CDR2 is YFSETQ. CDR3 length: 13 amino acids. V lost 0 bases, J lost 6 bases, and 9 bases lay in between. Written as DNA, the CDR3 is TGCGCCAGCAGCTTGGCCCCGGGAGATGGCTACACCTTC. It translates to CASSLAPGDGYTF. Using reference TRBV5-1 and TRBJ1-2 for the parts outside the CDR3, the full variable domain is KAGVTQTPRYLIKTRGQQVTLSCSPISGHRSVSWYQQTPGQGLQFLFEYFSETQRNKGNFPGRFSGRQFSNSRSEMNVSTLELGDSALYLCASSLAPGDGYTFGSGTRLTVV.

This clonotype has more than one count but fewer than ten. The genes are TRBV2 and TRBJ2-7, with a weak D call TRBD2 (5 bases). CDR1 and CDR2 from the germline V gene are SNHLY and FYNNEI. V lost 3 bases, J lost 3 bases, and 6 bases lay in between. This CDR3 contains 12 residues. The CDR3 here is CASSDEGYEQYV. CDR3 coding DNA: TGTGCCAGCAGTGATGAGGGCTACGAGCAGTACGTC.

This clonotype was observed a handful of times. The CDR3 nucleotides read TGCAGCGTTGTTGATTGGGGGGCTAACTATGGCTACACCTTC. Translated: CSVVDWGANYGYTF. This chain links TRBV29-1 with TRBJ1-2; D is possibly TRBD1 (5 bases). Germline V gives CDR1 SQVTM, CDR2 ANQGSEA. V gave up 4 bases and J gave up 0 bases, with 12 bases separating them. This CDR3 is 14 amino acids long.

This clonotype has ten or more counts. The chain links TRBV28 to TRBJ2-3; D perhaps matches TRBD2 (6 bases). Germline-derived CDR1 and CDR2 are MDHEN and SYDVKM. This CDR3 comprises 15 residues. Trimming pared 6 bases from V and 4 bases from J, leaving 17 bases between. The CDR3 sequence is CASSKAGTFSDTQYF. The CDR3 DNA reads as TGTGCCAGCAGCAAGGCAGGGACTTTTTCAGATACGCAGTATTTT.

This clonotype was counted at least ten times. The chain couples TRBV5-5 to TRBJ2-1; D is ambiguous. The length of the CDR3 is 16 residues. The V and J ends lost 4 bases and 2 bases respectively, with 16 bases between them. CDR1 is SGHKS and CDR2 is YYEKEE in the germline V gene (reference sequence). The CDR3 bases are TGTGCCAGCAGCCCTCAAGGCTTCAGTACCTACAATGAGCAGTTCTTC. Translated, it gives CASSPQGFSTYNEQFF.

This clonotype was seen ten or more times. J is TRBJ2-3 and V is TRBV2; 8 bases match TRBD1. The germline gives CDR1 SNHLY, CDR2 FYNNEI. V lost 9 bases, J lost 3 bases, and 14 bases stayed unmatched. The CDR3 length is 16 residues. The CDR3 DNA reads TGTGCCAGTAGAGGTGGCAGGGGGCGTCGTACAGATACGCAGTATTTT. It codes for CASRGGRGRRTDTQYF.

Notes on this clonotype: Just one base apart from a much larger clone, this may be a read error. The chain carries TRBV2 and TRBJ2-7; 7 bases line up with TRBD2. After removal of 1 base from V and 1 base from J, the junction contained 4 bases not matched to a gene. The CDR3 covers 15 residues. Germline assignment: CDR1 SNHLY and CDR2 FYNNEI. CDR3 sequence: CASSEGGLQSYEQYF. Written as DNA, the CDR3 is TGTGCCAGCAGTGAAGGGGGACTACAATCCTACGAGCAGTACTTC. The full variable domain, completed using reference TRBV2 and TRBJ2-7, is EPEVTQTPSHQVTQMGQEVILRCVPISNHLYFYWYRQILGQKVEFLVSFYNNEISEKSEIFDDQFSVERPDGSNFTLKIRSTKLEDSAMYFCASSEGGLQSYEQYFGPGTRLTVT.

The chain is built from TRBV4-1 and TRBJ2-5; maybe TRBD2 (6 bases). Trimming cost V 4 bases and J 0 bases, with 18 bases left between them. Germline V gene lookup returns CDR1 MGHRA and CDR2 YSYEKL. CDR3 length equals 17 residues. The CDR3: CASSRRSGPWYQETQYF. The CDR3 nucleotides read TGCGCCAGCAGCCGAAGGAGCGGGCCATGGTACCAAGAGACCCAGTACTTC.

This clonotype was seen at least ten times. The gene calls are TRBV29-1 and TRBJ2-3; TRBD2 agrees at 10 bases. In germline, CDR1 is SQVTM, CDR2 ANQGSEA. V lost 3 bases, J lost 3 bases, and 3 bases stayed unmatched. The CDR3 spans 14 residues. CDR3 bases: TGCAGCGTTGACGGACTAGCGGATACAGATACGCAGTATTTT. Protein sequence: CSVDGLADTDTQYF.

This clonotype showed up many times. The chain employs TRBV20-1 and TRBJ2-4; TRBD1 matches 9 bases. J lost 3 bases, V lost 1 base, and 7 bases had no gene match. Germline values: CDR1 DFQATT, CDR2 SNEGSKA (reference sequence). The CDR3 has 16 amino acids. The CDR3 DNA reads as TGCAGTGCTAGAGTCCGGGACAGGGTAGGCAAAAACATTCAGTACTTC. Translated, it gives CSARVRDRVGKNIQYF.

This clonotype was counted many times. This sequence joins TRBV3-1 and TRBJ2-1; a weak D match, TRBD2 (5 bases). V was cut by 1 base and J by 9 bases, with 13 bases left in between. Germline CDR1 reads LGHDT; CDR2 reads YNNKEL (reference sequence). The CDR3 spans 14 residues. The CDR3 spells CASSQAPPSGEQFF. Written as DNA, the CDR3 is TGTGCCAGCAGCCAAGCCCCCCCAAGCGGTGAGCAGTTCTTC.

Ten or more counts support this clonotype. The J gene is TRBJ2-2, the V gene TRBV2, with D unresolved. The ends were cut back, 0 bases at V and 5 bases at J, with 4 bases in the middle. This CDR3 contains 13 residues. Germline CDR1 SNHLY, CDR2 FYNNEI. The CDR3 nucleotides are TGTGCCAGCAGTGAAGCTCGAACCGGGGAGCTGTTTTTT. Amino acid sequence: CASSEARTGELFF.

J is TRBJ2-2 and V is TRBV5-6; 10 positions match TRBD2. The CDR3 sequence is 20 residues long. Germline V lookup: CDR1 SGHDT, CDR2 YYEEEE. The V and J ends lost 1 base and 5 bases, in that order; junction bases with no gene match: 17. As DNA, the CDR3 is TGTGCCAGCAGCTTGTCGTCTAGCGGGGGTCCCTCAGGGCGGACCGGGGAGCTGTTTTTT. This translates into CASSLSSSGGPSGRTGELFF. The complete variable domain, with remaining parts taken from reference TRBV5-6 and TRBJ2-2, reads DAGVTQSPTHLIKTRGQQVTLRCSPKSGHDTVSWYQQALGQGPQFIFQYYEEEERQRGNFPDRFSGHQFPNYSSELNVNALLLGDSALYLCASSLSSSGGPSGRTGELFFGEGSRLTVL.

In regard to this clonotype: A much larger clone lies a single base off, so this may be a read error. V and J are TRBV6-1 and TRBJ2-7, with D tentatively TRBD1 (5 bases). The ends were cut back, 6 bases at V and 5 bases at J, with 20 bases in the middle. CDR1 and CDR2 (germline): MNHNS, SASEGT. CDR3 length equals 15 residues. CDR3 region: CASREPGNVMDEQYF. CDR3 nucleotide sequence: TGTGCCAGCAGGGAACCAGGGAATGTTATGGACGAGCAGTACTTC.

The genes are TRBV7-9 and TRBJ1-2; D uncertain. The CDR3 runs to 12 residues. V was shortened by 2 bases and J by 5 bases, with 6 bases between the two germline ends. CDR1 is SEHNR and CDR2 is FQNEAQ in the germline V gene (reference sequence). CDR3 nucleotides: TGTGCCAGCAGCTTAATGGGGTATGGCTACACCTTC. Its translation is CASSLMGYGYTF.

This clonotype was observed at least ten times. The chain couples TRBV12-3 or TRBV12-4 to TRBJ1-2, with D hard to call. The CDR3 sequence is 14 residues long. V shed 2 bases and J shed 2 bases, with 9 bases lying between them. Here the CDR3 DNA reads TGTGCCAGCAGTTTACGTGCCGTCAACTATGGCTACACCTTC. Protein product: CASSLRAVNYGYTF.

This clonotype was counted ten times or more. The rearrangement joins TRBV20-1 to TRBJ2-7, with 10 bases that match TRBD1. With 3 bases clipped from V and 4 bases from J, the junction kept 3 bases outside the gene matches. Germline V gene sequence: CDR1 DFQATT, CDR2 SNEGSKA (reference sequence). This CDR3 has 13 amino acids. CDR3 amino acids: CSASGDRGYEQYF. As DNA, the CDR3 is TGCAGTGCTAGTGGGGACAGGGGATACGAGCAGTACTTC.

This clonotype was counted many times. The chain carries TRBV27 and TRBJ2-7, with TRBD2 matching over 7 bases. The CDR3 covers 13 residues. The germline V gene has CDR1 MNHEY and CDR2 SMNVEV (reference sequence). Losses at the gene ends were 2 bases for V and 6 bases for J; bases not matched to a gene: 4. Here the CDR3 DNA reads TGTGCCAGCAGTTTAGCGGGAGATCGCGAGCAGTACTTC. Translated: CASSLAGDREQYF.

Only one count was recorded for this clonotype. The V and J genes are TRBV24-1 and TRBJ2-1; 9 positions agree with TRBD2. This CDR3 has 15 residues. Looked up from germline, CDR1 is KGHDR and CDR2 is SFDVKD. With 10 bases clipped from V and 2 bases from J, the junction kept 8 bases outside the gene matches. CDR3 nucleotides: TGTGCCACGGTACTCGGCGGGGGGGCCTACAATGAGCAGTTCTTC. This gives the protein CATVLGGGAYNEQFF.